The text below deals with one TCR beta chain. This specimen belongs to a study of cytomegalovirus exposure and HLA in healthy donors. Assay used: immunoSEQ multiplex PCR; TCRdb lists only in-frame clones, some missing. The sample lists 100,000 to 150,000 clones; around nine tenths were seen once. Trimming took 1 base from V and 10 from J, leaving 11 bases between them. The CDR3 loop spans 13 amino acids. Germline assignment: CDR1 SGHNT and CDR2 YENEEA. The TCR sequence derives from a man aged 25-45 years in good health and CMV-seronegative. This rearrangement joins TRBV11-3 to TRBJ2-1; perhaps TRBD2 as D (5 bases). The sequenced sample was PBMCs. CDR3 sequence reads: CASSLGTRGEQFF. The CDR3 nucleotides are TGTGCCAGCAGCTTAGGGACCCGCGGGGAGCAGTTCTTC. The full variable domain, in which reference TRBV11-3 and TRBJ2-1 provide the parts outside the CDR3, is EAGVVQSPRYKIIEKKQPVAFWCNPISGHNTLYWYLQNLGQGPELLIRYENEEAVDDSQLPKDRFSAERLKGVDSTLKIQPAELGDSAVYLCASSLGTRGEQFFGPGTRLTVL.